The 28 T cell receptor beta chains reported below all come from one sample, sequenced in a study of cytomegalovirus exposure and HLA in healthy donors. The PCR was carried out with 60 Vbeta primers and 13 Jbeta primers. The data were produced by immunoSEQ multiplex PCR, yet TCRdb's version contains in-frame clones alone and is incomplete. The sample yields some 120,000 clones, about 79% seen once. The sequenced material came from PBMCs. The receptor source for this set is a woman under 30 in good health and CMV-seropositive.

This chain uses TRBV21-1 with TRBJ2-5; TRBD2 was called by the table and not checked on the DNA. TRBV21-1 is shown as a pseudogene. The CDR3 covers 12 residues. Written as DNA, the CDR3 is TGTGCCAGCAGTGAGGAGGGGGAGACCCAGTACTTC. Protein product: CASSEEGETQYF.

This chain links TRBV9 with TRBJ2-3; TRBD2 aligns across 12 bases. Germline V gene lookup returns CDR1 SGDLS and CDR2 YYNGEE. Unmatched junction bases numbered 16, after V lost 7 bases and J lost 4 bases. This CDR3 has 18 amino acids. The CDR3 protein is CASGQRASGRVTADTQYF. CDR3 DNA sequence: TGTGCCAGCGGCCAACGGGCTAGCGGGAGGGTGACAGCAGATACGCAGTATTTT. The whole variable domain, remainder taken from reference TRBV9 and TRBJ2-3, is DSGVTQTPKHLITATGQRVTLRCSPRSGDLSVYWYQQSLDQGLQFLIQYYNGEERAKGNILERFSAQQFPDLHSELNLSSLELGDSALYFCASGQRASGRVTADTQYFGPGTRLTVL.

The V and J genes are TRBV2 and TRBJ2-7; no clear D gene. CDR1 is SNHLY and CDR2 is FYNNEI in the germline V gene. Trimming cost V 0 bases and J 0 bases, with 6 bases left between them. The CDR3 runs 14 residues. DNA of the CDR3: TGTGCCAGCAGTGAAGCACGGAGCTCCTACGAGCAGTACTTC. Its protein is CASSEARSSYEQYF.

This chain joins TRBV7-9 and TRBJ2-3; TRBD2 agrees at 11 bases. Germline loops: CDR1 SEHNR, CDR2 FQNEAQ (reference sequence). The junction had 9 bases not matched to a gene; V was cut back by 7 bases and J by 3 bases. The CDR3 length is 16 residues. This chain's CDR3 is CASTGLAGGVTDTQYF. CDR3 DNA: TGTGCCAGCACAGGCCTAGCGGGAGGTGTGACAGATACGCAGTATTTT.

This clone was recorded once. The rearrangement uses TRBV5-1 and TRBJ2-7, with 7 bases that match TRBD1. With 1 base clipped from V and 2 bases from J, the junction kept 12 bases outside the gene matches. The CDR3 contains 17 residues. The germline V gene has CDR1 SGHRS and CDR2 YFSETQ. The CDR3 is CASSLPPGQRAPYEQYF. For the CDR3, the DNA is TGCGCCAGCAGCTTGCCTCCGGGACAGAGAGCACCCTACGAGCAGTACTTC.

The chain uses TRBV4-1 and TRBJ2-1, with 9 bases lining up with TRBD2. Germline V gives CDR1 MGHRA, CDR2 YSYEKL. J was trimmed by 6 bases and V by 3 bases; bases with no gene match: 12. This CDR3 has 17 amino acids. In DNA, the CDR3 is TGCGCCAGCAGCCACAAGACTAGCGGCCCCCTGGGCAATGAGCAGTTCTTC. Translation gives CASSHKTSGPLGNEQFF.

The CDR3: CASRVTALNTEAFF. The CDR3 DNA reads as TGTGCCAGCAGGGTGACAGCACTGAACACTGAAGCTTTCTTT. J is TRBJ1-1 and V is TRBV6-5, with D perhaps matching TRBD1 (5 bases). Germline V gives CDR1 MNHEY, CDR2 SVGAGI. This CDR3 is 14 amino acids long. The V end lost 6 bases, the J end lost 0 bases, and 11 bases lay between the germline ends.

The rearrangement uses TRBV6-1 and TRBJ2-6, with D unclear. Germline V gene sequence: CDR1 MNHNS, CDR2 SASEGT. There are 15 residues in the CDR3. Trimming took 9 bases from V and 0 from J, leaving 12 bases between them. The CDR3 nucleotides read TGTGCCAGTCTGGGCCCAGTCTCTGGGGCCAACGTCCTGACTTTC. Residues: CASLGPVSGANVLTF.

The CDR3 loop reads CASSPGQGPGETQYF. The CDR3 DNA is TGTGCCAGCAGCCCGGGACAGGGTCCAGGAGAGACCCAGTACTTC. The rearrangement links TRBV6-4 to TRBJ2-5, with 9 bases fitting TRBD1. The CDR3 consists of 15 residues. Germline CDR1 MRHNA, CDR2 SNTAGT. V was clipped by 6 bases and J by 4 bases; unmatched bases: 9.

V usage is TRBV28 and J usage is TRBJ2-5, with 7 positions matching TRBD2. CDR3 length: 13 residues. Germline values: CDR1 MDHEN, CDR2 SYDVKM. V shed 8 bases and J 5 bases; nucleotides not matched to a gene: 8. CDR3 nucleotides: TGTGCCAGCCTCGGGACTACCTGGGAGACCCAGTACTTC. Encoded protein: CASLGTTWETQYF. The full variable domain, its missing parts supplied by reference TRBV28 and TRBJ2-5, is DVKVTQSSRYLVKRTGEKVFLECVQDMDHENMFWYRQDPGLGLRLIYFSYDVKMKEKGDIPEGYSVSREKKERFSLILESASTNQTSMYLCASLGTTWETQYFGPGTRLLVL.

The chain recombines TRBV6-5 with TRBJ2-7, with D possibly being TRBD2 (6 bases). From germline, CDR1 is MNHEY and CDR2 SVGAGI. V was cut by 4 bases and J by 5 bases, with 15 bases left in between. CDR3 size: 14 residues. CDR3 DNA sequence: TGTGCCAGCAGTTTGTCGACTAGTATGCACGAGCAGTACTTC. Protein product: CASSLSTSMHEQYF.

The chain carries TRBV7-2 and TRBJ2-7; TRBD2 agrees at 11 bases. The CDR3 covers 15 residues. V shed 1 base, J shed 5 bases, and the junction held 4 bases outside the gene matches. Germline CDR1 SGHTA, CDR2 FQGNSA. The CDR3 DNA reads TGTGCCAGCAGCTTAGTGACTAGCGGGACTGACGAGCAGTACTTC. Protein product: CASSLVTSGTDEQYF.

The chain is built from TRBV23-1 and TRBJ1-2, with D tentatively TRBD1 (5 bases). TRBV23-1 belongs to the ORF category, with a function that is uncertain. V lost 3 bases, J lost 6 bases, and 14 bases lay in between. The CDR3 consists of 14 residues. The CDR3 DNA follows: TGCGCCAGCAGTCACCCTGACAGCCTGCATGGCTACACCTTC. Its protein is CASSHPDSLHGYTF.

The chain joins TRBV27 to TRBJ2-1; TRBD2 matches at 8 bases. Per germline, CDR1 MNHEY and CDR2 SMNVEV (reference sequence). The V gene end was trimmed by 4 bases and the J gene end by 0 bases; junction bases not matched to a gene: 5. This CDR3 spans 16 amino acids. The CDR3 bases are TGTGCCAGCAGTTCGGTAGCGGGAAGCTCCTACAATGAGCAGTTCTTC. The encoded protein is CASSSVAGSSYNEQFF.

The chain is built from TRBV7-6 and TRBJ2-3; 13 nucleotides align to TRBD2. The CDR3 consists of 17 residues. The V segment lost 4 bases and the J segment 0 bases; nucleotides outside the gene matches: 4. The germline V gene has CDR1 SGHVS and CDR2 FNYEAQ. For the CDR3, the DNA is TGTGCCAGCAGCTCCGGACTAGCGGGGGTTAGCACAGATACGCAGTATTTT. This encodes CASSSGLAGVSTDTQYF.

The chain carries TRBV6-1 and TRBJ2-7, with 8 bases lining up with TRBD1. The V gene's germline CDR1 is MNHNS and CDR2 SASEGT. The CDR3 length is 15 residues. J gave up 0 bases and V 6 bases, and 7 bases lay outside the gene matches. CDR3 residues: CASSLDRGSSYEQYF. The CDR3 nucleotides read TGTGCCAGCAGCCTCGACAGGGGTAGCTCCTACGAGCAGTACTTC.

This clone has only one observation. V is TRBV6-5 and J is TRBJ2-1; 12 bases align to TRBD2. J was trimmed by 8 bases and V by 6 bases; bases with no gene match: 2. The CDR3 contains 13 residues. The germline gives CDR1 MNHEY, CDR2 SVGAGI. The CDR3 nucleotides are TGTGCCAGCAGCTCTAGCGGGAGGGATGAGCAGTTCTTC. Translation gives CASSSSGRDEQFF.

This sequence joins TRBV6-1 and TRBJ2-2, with D possibly TRBD1 on 8 matching bases. V lost 3 bases and J 12 bases, leaving 14 bases between the germline ends. In germline, CDR1 is MNHNS, CDR2 SASEGT. The CDR3 sequence is 13 residues long. This chain's CDR3 is CASSDRGRGKLFF. CDR3 bases: TGTGCCAGCAGTGACAGGGGGCGGGGGAAGCTGTTTTTT.

The chain combines TRBV5-1 with TRBJ1-1; tentatively, D is TRBD1 (5 bases). This CDR3 comprises 14 residues. Germline CDR1 is SGHRS and CDR2 is YFSETQ. Trimming removed 2 bases at V and 2 bases at J, with 10 bases between. The CDR3 bases are TGCGCCAGCAGCTTACCCGACAGTAACACTGAAGCTTTCTTT. As protein: CASSLPDSNTEAFF.

V is TRBV19 and J is TRBJ1-1; tentative D call: TRBD1 (5 bases). The CDR3 contains 13 residues. Germline CDR1 is LNHDA and CDR2 is SQIVND (reference sequence). V lost 2 bases, J lost 4 bases, and 8 bases lay in between. CDR3 sequence reads: CASSIRGTTEAFF. The CDR3 DNA reads as TGTGCCAGTAGTATACGCGGGACCACTGAAGCTTTCTTT.

The V gene is TRBV4-1, the J gene TRBJ1-2; 7 bases map to TRBD1. This CDR3 region has 16 residues. Germline CDR1 and CDR2: MGHRA and YSYEKL. Trimming removed 2 bases from V and 0 bases from J; junction bases left unmatched: 6. The CDR3: CASSQSAGGPNYGYTF. The CDR3 nucleotides read TGCGCCAGCAGCCAATCGGCAGGGGGTCCTAACTATGGCTACACCTTC.

V is TRBV5-4 and J is TRBJ2-5; D possibly corresponds to TRBD2 (6 bases). Germline V CDR1 and CDR2: SGHNT, YYREEE (reference sequence). The CDR3 spans 14 residues. The V gene lost 4 bases and the J gene lost 1 base, with 11 bases spanning the gap. The CDR3 DNA reads as TGTGCCAGCAGCCCGGGGGTGATCCAAGAGACCCAGTACTTC. Residues: CASSPGVIQETQYF.

This chain joins TRBV28 and TRBJ1-2; possible D gene TRBD1, 6 bases. The length of the CDR3 is 13 residues. Deletions cut 5 bases from V and 7 bases from J, with 14 bases between. Germline CDR1 MDHEN, CDR2 SYDVKM. CDR3 amino acids: CASSEQGYAGYTF. Here the CDR3 DNA reads TGTGCCAGCAGTGAACAGGGTTATGCTGGCTACACCTTC.

CDR3 amino acids: CATGVRGSYEQYF. CDR3 sequence (DNA): TGTGCCACAGGGGTCAGGGGCTCCTACGAGCAGTACTTC. This sequence joins TRBV6-5 and TRBJ2-7; the D gene is possibly TRBD1 (6 bases). The ends were cut back, 10 bases at V and 0 bases at J, with 13 bases in the middle. The CDR3 is made up of 13 amino acids. Germline V gene sequence: CDR1 MNHEY, CDR2 SVGAGI.

V usage is TRBV10-2 and J usage is TRBJ2-3, with D tentatively TRBD1 (6 bases). The V gene's germline CDR1 is WSHSY and CDR2 SAAADI. Trimming stripped 6 bases from V and 2 bases from J, with 9 bases between. The CDR3 loop spans 13 amino acids. The CDR3 is CASRGAPTDTQYF. In nucleotides, the CDR3 is TGCGCCAGCAGGGGGGCTCCCACAGATACGCAGTATTTT.

The gene calls are TRBV25-1 and TRBJ2-1, with D possibly being TRBD2 (6 bases). Germline CDR1 is MGHDK and CDR2 is SYGVNS. The CDR3 has 15 amino acids. Between the trimmed V and J ends, which lost 5 bases and 5 bases, there was a span of 16 bases. CDR3 sequence reads: CASSPSAGIDNEQFF. The DNA of the CDR3 is TGTGCCAGCAGTCCGTCAGCGGGCATTGACAATGAGCAGTTCTTC.

V is TRBV2 and J is TRBJ1-2; D might be TRBD1 (6 bases). The CDR3 spans 15 residues. V shed 5 bases and J shed 0 bases, with 13 bases lying between them. Germline V lookup: CDR1 SNHLY, CDR2 FYNNEI. The chain's CDR3 is CASSRQVRANYGYTF. In DNA, the CDR3 is TGTGCCAGCAGTCGACAGGTTCGGGCTAACTATGGCTACACCTTC.

V is TRBV5-6 and J is TRBJ2-5; possible D gene TRBD1, 6 bases. This CDR3 contains 14 residues. The V end was cut by 0 bases, the J end by 1 base, with 7 bases between. From germline, CDR1 is SGHDT and CDR2 YYEEEE. The CDR3 DNA is TGTGCCAGCAGCTTGGGAGGGGGCCAAGAGACCCAGTACTTC. Its protein product is CASSLGGGQETQYF.